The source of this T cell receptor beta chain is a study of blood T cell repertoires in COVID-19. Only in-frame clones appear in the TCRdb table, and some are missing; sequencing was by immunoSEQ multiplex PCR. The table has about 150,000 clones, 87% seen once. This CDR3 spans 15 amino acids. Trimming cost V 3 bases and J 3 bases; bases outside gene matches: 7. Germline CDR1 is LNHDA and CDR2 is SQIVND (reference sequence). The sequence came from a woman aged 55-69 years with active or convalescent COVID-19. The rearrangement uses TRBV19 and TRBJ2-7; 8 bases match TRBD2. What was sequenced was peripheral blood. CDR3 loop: CASSINAGGHYEQYF. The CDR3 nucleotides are TGTGCCAGTAGTATTAATGCGGGGGGACACTACGAGCAGTACTTC.